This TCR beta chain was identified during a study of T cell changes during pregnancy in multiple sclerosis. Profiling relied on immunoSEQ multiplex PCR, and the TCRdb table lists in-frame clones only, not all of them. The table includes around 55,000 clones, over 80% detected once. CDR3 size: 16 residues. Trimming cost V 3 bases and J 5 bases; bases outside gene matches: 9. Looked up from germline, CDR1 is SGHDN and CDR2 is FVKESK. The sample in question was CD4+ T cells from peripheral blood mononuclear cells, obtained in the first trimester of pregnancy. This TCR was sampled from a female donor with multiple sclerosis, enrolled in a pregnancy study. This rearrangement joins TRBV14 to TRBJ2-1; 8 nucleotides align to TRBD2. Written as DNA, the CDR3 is TGTGCCAGCAGCCACCAGCGGGAGTGGTCGAACAATGAGCAGTTCTTC. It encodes CASSHQREWSNNEQFF. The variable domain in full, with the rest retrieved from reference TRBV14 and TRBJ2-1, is EAGVTQFPSHSVIEKGQTVTLRCDPISGHDNLYWYRRVMGKEIKFLLHFVKESKQDESGMPNNRFLAERTGGTYSTLKVQPAELEDSGVYFCASSHQREWSNNEQFFGPGTRLTVL.